This T cell receptor beta chain was documented in a study of blood T cell repertoires in COVID-19. Repertoires were generated with immunoSEQ multiplex PCR, while TCRdb's copy carries only in-frame clones and drops some. The data show roughly 120,000 clones, with 86% seen just once and about 5.7% held by the top ten. Trimming took off 4 bases at V and 2 bases at J, with 15 bases between the two ends. The CDR3 has 16 residues. The V gene's germline CDR1 is LGHNA and CDR2 YSLEER. V usage is TRBV4-3 and J usage is TRBJ2-1; tentative D call: TRBD2 (7 bases). This receptor was identified in a human donor in a cohort sampled during active COVID-19. The sample taken for sequencing was peripheral blood. The CDR3: CASSPTGSGAYNEQFF. The CDR3 region has the DNA TGCGCCAGCAGCCCCACAGGGAGCGGGGCCTACAATGAGCAGTTCTTC.